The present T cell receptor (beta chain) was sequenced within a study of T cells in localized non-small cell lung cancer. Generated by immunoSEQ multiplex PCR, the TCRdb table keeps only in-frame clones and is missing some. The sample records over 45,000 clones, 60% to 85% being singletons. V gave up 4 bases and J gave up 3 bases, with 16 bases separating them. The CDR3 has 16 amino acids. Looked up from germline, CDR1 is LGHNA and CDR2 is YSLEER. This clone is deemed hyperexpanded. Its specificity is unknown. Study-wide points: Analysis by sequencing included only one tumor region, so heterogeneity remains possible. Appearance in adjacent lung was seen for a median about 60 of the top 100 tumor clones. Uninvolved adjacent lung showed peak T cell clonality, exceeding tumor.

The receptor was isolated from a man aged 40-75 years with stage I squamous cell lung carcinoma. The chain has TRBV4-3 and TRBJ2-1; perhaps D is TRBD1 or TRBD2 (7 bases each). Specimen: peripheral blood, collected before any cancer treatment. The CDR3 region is CASSPGRGGLYNEQFF. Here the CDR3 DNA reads TGCGCCAGCAGCCCCGGCAGGGGGGGCCTCTACAATGAGCAGTTCTTC.